This is a list of T cell receptor beta chains from one sample in a study of regulatory T cells in long-lasting Graves disease. From the multiplex PCR reads, TCRdb called clonotypes with MiXCR, one entry per CDR3 protein. This sample yields hundreds of thousands of distinct CDR3 sequences, of which less than 25% are seen a single time; less than 9% belongs to the top ten. Sequencing used peripheral blood mononuclear cells (PBMCs), obtained when the disease was refractory, from a patient treated with antithyroid drugs. Source of these receptors: a female donor with Graves disease. CDR3s include the opening cysteine and the closing phenylalanine or tryptophan. The order of the fields is clone size, J gene, V gene, CDR3 protein. Size is stated for part of the rows, as once, few or many counts, or as a class when the clone is expanded.

many	TRBJ2-5	TRBV7-3	CASSRDRVETQYF
few	TRBJ1-5	TRBV18	CASSPYGEGRQPQHF
many	TRBJ2-2	TRBV12-3/TRBV12-4	CASSWVNTGELFF
-	TRBJ2-3	TRBV5-1	CASSFRLADSTDTQYF
many	TRBJ1-2	TRBV28	CASIKDGSYGYTF
-	TRBJ2-4	TRBV20-1	CSATFGGFLGKDIQYF
few	TRBJ2-7	TRBV7-6	CASSLDRVRAGFIYEQYF
few	TRBJ2-2	TRBV7-3	CASSPELAVNTGELFF
few	TRBJ1-3	TRBV7-2	CASSGGTWGNTIYF
many	TRBJ2-3	TRBV2	CASSPGQLTDTQYF
few	TRBJ1-1	TRBV28	CASSFSGASTGAFF
many	TRBJ2-7	TRBV20-1	CSASRQSNYYSYEQYF
-	TRBJ2-1	TRBV30	CAWSITPGQGSYNEQFF
few	TRBJ2-5	TRBV4-1	CASSQPTGSVAQYF
many	TRBJ2-7	TRBV7-2	CASSLVGGNSYEQYF
many	TRBJ1-2	TRBV5-6	CASSFGTRGYTF
many	TRBJ1-2	TRBV3-1	CASSQESPNYGYTF
-	TRBJ1-1	TRBV6-5	CASSYRGLNTEAFF
few	TRBJ2-7	TRBV28	CASTPGKGLYF
-	TRBJ2-7	TRBV2	CASSGSRNYEQHF
few	TRBJ1-6	TRBV5-1	CASSWDSSASPLHF
many	TRBJ2-7	TRBV11-2	CASSPQDRAYEQYF
many	TRBJ2-7	TRBV28	CASSLWSAEPAYEQYF
once	TRBJ1-5	TRBV2	CASSEDRAGNQPQHF
-	TRBJ2-6	TRBV30	CASTGTSGVSGANVLTF
few	TRBJ2-5	TRBV7-2	CASIVGGTQETQYF
many	TRBJ1-5	TRBV28	CASSSGGGPPQPQHF
many	TRBJ1-1	TRBV5-6	CASSYFNTEAFF
few	TRBJ1-4	TRBV4-1	CASSQDAGMIEKLFF
-	TRBJ2-7	TRBV6-2/TRBV6-3	CASSAGGAGYEQYF
many	TRBJ1-2	TRBV7-2	CASSLAGQGVEIF
-	TRBJ1-2	TRBV6-5	CASSYSQEPNIRGYTF